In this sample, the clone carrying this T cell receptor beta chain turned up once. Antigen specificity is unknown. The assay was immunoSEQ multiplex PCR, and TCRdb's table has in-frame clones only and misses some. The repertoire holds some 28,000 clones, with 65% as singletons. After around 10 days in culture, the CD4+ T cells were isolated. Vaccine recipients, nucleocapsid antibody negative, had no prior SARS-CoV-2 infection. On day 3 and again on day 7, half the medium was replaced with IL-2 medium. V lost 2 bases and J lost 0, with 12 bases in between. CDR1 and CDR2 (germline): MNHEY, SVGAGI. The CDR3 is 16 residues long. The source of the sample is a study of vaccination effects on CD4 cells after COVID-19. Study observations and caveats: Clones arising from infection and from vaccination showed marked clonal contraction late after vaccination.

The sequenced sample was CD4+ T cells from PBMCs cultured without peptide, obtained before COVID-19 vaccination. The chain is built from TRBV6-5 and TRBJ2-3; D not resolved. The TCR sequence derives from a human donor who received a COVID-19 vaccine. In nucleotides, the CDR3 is TGTGCCAGCAGTTACACCCGCCTTGGTAGCACAGATACGCAGTATTTT. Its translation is CASSYTRLGSTDTQYF.